These 7 T cell receptor beta chains originate from one sample sequenced in a study of blood T cell repertoires in COVID-19. TCRdb's copy holds only in-frame clones and misses some; the assay was immunoSEQ multiplex PCR. The sample carries around 250,000 clones, around nine tenths recorded once. The source material was peripheral blood. The origin of the receptors is a woman in her seventies with active or convalescent COVID-19.

The CDR3 DNA is TGTGCCATCAGTGTCTCCTCCCGAGGGAACACTGAAGCTTTCTTT. Its translation: CAISVSSRGNTEAFF. V is TRBV10-3 and J is TRBJ1-1; D remains ambiguous. Germline-derived CDR1 and CDR2 are ENHRY and SYGVKD. V was trimmed by 4 bases and J by 1 base, leaving 13 bases between them. This CDR3 spans 15 amino acids.

The gene calls are TRBV11-2 and TRBJ2-3; D possibly corresponds to TRBD1 (5 bases). Germline loops: CDR1 SGHAT, CDR2 FQNNGV. CDR3 length equals 15 residues. Trimming took off 3 bases at V and 4 bases at J, with 14 bases between the two ends. CDR3 coding DNA: TGTGCCAGCAGCTTCCAGGGCCCCCTGGCAGATACGCAGTATTTT. This sequence encodes CASSFQGPLADTQYF. Looking up the rest from reference TRBV11-2 and TRBJ2-3 gives the full variable domain: EAGVAQSPRYKIIEKRQSVAFWCNPISGHATLYWYQQILGQGPKLLIQFQNNGVVDDSQLPKDRFSAERLKGVDSTLKIQPAKLEDSAVYLCASSFQGPLADTQYFGPGTRLTVL.

The chain links TRBV19 to TRBJ1-5; D not certain. CDR3 length equals 14 residues. CDR1 and CDR2 from the germline V gene are LNHDA and SQIVND (reference sequence). Trimming shortened V by 0 bases and J by 3 bases, and 6 bases separated the two germline ends. For the CDR3, the DNA is TGTGCCAGTAGTATAGAACATCACAATCAGCCCCAGCATTTT. Amino acids: CASSIEHHNQPQHF.

This rearrangement joins TRBV6-5 to TRBJ1-2; D not certain. The CDR3 totals 13 residues. Trimming pared 9 bases from V and 6 bases from J, leaving 17 bases between. Germline CDR1 MNHEY, CDR2 SVGAGI. The CDR3 protein is CASLGRSDNGYTF. The DNA of the CDR3 is TGTGCCAGTCTAGGTAGGAGCGATAATGGCTACACCTTC.

This clone is a singleton in its sample. The chain carries TRBV4-3 and TRBJ2-3; 16 bases are shared with TRBD2. J was trimmed by 9 bases and V by 3 bases; bases with no gene match: 9. The germline gives CDR1 LGHNA, CDR2 YSLEER. CDR3 length: 17 amino acids. CDR3 DNA: TGCGCCAGCAGCCATTCGGGACTAGCGGGGGGGCGGGACACGCAGTATTTT. Protein: CASSHSGLAGGRDTQYF.

The chain joins TRBV5-1 to TRBJ2-3; 8 bases fit TRBD2. Germline V lookup: CDR1 SGHRS, CDR2 YFSETQ. Unmatched junction bases numbered 9, after V lost 3 bases and J lost 6 bases. The CDR3 consists of 15 residues. The CDR3 DNA follows: TGCGCCAGCAGCTCCTTAGCGGGGACCCTGGATACGCAGTATTTT. It yields the protein CASSSLAGTLDTQYF.

As concerns this clone: This sample includes further DNA sequences coding for the same CDR3. The chain recombines TRBV5-5 with TRBJ2-7; D is possibly TRBD1 (6 bases). V was trimmed by 2 bases and J by 4 bases, leaving 13 bases between them. There are 14 residues in the CDR3. In germline, CDR1 is SGHKS, CDR2 YYEKEE (reference sequence). CDR3 DNA sequence: TGTGCCAGCAGCTTAGGGACGGACAGTTACGAGCAGTACTTC. Encoded protein: CASSLGTDSYEQYF.